The clone carrying this T cell receptor beta chain was seen a few times. As processed by the authors: It was from reference gene primer amplification that nucleated cell counts were estimated. Sequencing used immunoSEQ multiplex PCR; TCRdb keeps in-frame clones, though not all of them. The DNA gave D and trimming, while V, J and clone size come from that table. The table shows around 200,000 clones, with about nine tenths occurring only once. These data belong to a study of blood T cell repertoires in COVID-19. Study context: Donors in the United States, Italy and Spain gave samples during acute or convalescent COVID-19. PBMCs, B-cell-depleted T cells, or T cells were the source of the cDNA or gDNA that made up the material.

Germline CDR1 and CDR2: SGHTS and YDEGEE. The CDR3 has 14 residues. The ends lost 5 bases at V and 0 bases at J; junction bases unmatched: 2. J is TRBJ2-3 and V is TRBV5-8; 8 bases map to TRBD1. What was sequenced was peripheral blood. The receptor comes from a man older than 75 with acute or convalescent COVID-19. CDR3 nucleotides: TGTGCCAGCAGGTGGACAGGGAGCACAGATACGCAGTATTTT. Its translation: CASRWTGSTDTQYF.